This T cell receptor beta chain was documented in a study of blood T cell repertoires in COVID-19 (TCRdb year 2020). The study in broad terms: Samples covering the acute and convalescent phases of COVID-19 were provided by collaborators in the United States, Italy and Spain. The repertoires were made available in a free public database intended to serve as a resource for research on the immune response to SARS-CoV-2. The samples were drawn from two sources: the first 160 participants of the ongoing ImmuneRACE study, and some 1,300 subjects contributed by 6 global collaborators. Sample metadata almost always included a de-identified subject ID, COVID-19 status, age in years and sex. The prospective study material was composed of cDNA or gDNA derived from T cells, B-cell-depleted T cells, or PBMCs. Where HLA class I and class II types were available, the types were taken from metadata supplied by the sample provider, not from assay-based typing. Deeply sampled blood TCRbeta repertoires from subjects exposed to, actively infected with, or recovered from COVID-19 were included in the dataset.

From its cysteine to its valine, the CDR3 spans 13 amino acids. The kept DNA is CDR3 alone, 39 bases in frame from the first base. Trimming removed 0 bases from V and 6 bases from J, leaving 9 bases between the germline ends. The germline V gene (reference sequence) specifies LGHDT as CDR1 and YNNKEL as CDR2. General study outcomes and caveats: Clinical and demographic metadata were provided uncurated, with the amount varying by source and participant.

The immunoSEQ Assay, a bias-controlled multiplex PCR, was used to amplify TCRbeta CDR3 regions from genomic DNA. Per the source publication's procedure: The number of nucleated cells in each sample was estimated by amplification of reference gene primers within the assay. To quantify the absolute abundance of each unique TCRbeta CDR3 rearrangement, sequence reads were collapsed and filtered. For each sample, productive Simpson clonality was calculated as the square root of Simpson's diversity index across productive rearrangements. TCRdb mirrors the immuneACCESS table, restricted to in-frame sequences. Some clones are absent from its copies; in checked studies, under half trace to an unresolved V gene, and the reason for the others is unknown. V, J and clone size derive from that table, while D and trimming were established from the DNA sequence. The sample includes tens of thousands of clones, with about nine tenths observed a single time. The ten biggest clones cover 4.5% to 6% of the sample.

This clone was counted a single time. It has no known antigen specificity. Base qualities are missing; no much larger clone stands one base away. The collaborating institutions used their own protocols to collect whole blood in K2EDTA tubes. For TCRbeta analysis, collaborators shipped samples as frozen whole blood, isolated PBMCs, or DNA extracted from either of those sample types. The TCR sequence derives from a human donor in a cohort sampled during active COVID-19. The rearrangement joined TRBV3-1 (or the pseudogene TRBV3-2) to TRBJ2-7, with the identity of the D gene unclear. The sample was peripheral blood. The CDR3 sequence is CASSQDSGSEQYV. The DNA is as follows: TGTGCCAGCAGCCAAGATTCAGGAAGCGAGCAGTACGTC.